This T cell receptor (beta chain) was found in a study of T cells after yellow fever vaccination. At the level of the study: Fractions of low cell number were prepared using SMART-Seq v4 Ultra Low Input.

By share of the sample, this clonotype is medium-sized (0.01 to 0.1%). The germline V gene encodes CDR1 MNHEY and CDR2 SVGAGI. The CDR3 is 16 residues long. After removal of 2 bases from V and 8 bases from J, the junction contained 9 bases not matched to a gene. The 5'RACE template-switching step produced TCR cDNA and added a universal primer site and UMIs. TCRdb independently ran MiXCR on the 5' RACE reads; one entry per CDR3 protein. The table records roughly 94,000 distinct CDR3 sequences, 7.5% to 10% of them present only once. V gene TRBV6-5 combines with J gene TRBJ1-2; 12 positions agree with TRBD1. The TCR was taken from a man aged 18 to 30 who received the YFV17D yellow fever vaccine. Specimen: CD8+ T cells not binding an NS4B(214-222) dextramer, sorted from PBMCs, collected roughly 14 days after the first yellow fever vaccination. CDR3 in amino acids: CASSYEWDRGLGGYTF. CDR3 DNA: TGTGCCAGCAGTTACGAGTGGGACAGGGGGCTGGGCGGCTACACCTTC.